The next 19 T cell receptor beta chains were all read from a single sample in a study of technical replicates of blood from a few donors. The table came from immunoSEQ multiplex PCR; TCRdb's copy has only in-frame clones and leaves some out. The sample has 65,000 to 90,000 clones, 93% seen once. Sequences were obtained from T cells isolated from PBMCs. These receptors were obtained from a human donor in good health.

The V gene is TRBV5-1, the J gene TRBJ2-3, with D possibly being TRBD1 (5 bases). Germline-derived CDR1 and CDR2 are SGHRS and YFSETQ. This CDR3 has 17 amino acids. With 1 base removed from V and 2 bases from J, the gap between germline ends came to 17 bases. The DNA of the CDR3 is TGCGCCAGCAGCTTGAAAGGGGTATCTCGCCCCACAGATACGCAGTATTTT. It is translated as CASSLKGVSRPTDTQYF. Drawing the rest from reference TRBV5-1 and TRBJ2-3, the complete variable domain is KAGVTQTPRYLIKTRGQQVTLSCSPISGHRSVSWYQQTPGQGLQFLFEYFSETQRNKGNFPGRFSGRQFSNSRSEMNVSTLELGDSALYLCASSLKGVSRPTDTQYFGPGTRLTVL.

The rearrangement links TRBV6-1 to TRBJ1-4; the D gene is possibly TRBD1 (5 bases). The germline V and J ends were trimmed by 6 bases and 7 bases, with 12 bases remaining between them. Germline-derived CDR1 and CDR2 are MNHNS and SASEGT. The length of the CDR3 is 13 residues. CDR3 coding DNA: TGTGCCAGCAGAACGGGACTGCGTGAAAAACTGTTTTTT. This codes for CASRTGLREKLFF.

The rearrangement links TRBV2 to TRBJ2-1; 8 nucleotides match TRBD1. Germline lookup yields CDR1 SNHLY and CDR2 FYNNEI. CDR3 length: 12 residues. J was trimmed by 8 bases and V by 8 bases; bases with no gene match: 5. CDR3 sequence reads: CASASGGHEQFF. CDR3 DNA: TGTGCCAGCGCCTCAGGGGGCCATGAGCAGTTCTTC.

The rearrangement links TRBV19 to TRBJ1-4; no firm D call. This CDR3 is 14 amino acids long. V was clipped by 3 bases and J by 8 bases, with 13 bases between them. Germline lookup yields CDR1 LNHDA and CDR2 SQIVND (reference sequence). The CDR3 sequence: CASSIGLGVEKLFF. Written as DNA, the CDR3 is TGTGCCAGTAGTATTGGTTTAGGAGTCGAAAAACTGTTTTTT.

CDR3 bases: TGTGCCAGCAGCTTATTGGGACTGACGACCAGATTGGCCTACGAGCAGTACTTC. Amino acids: CASSLLGLTTRLAYEQYF. The rearrangement joins TRBV11-2 to TRBJ2-7; possibly TRBD2 for D (6 bases). Looked up from germline, CDR1 is SGHAT and CDR2 is FQNNGV. Trimming removed 2 bases at V and 2 bases at J, with 22 bases between. The CDR3 runs to 18 residues.

The chain has TRBV11-3 and TRBJ1-1; TRBD1 might be the D (5 bases). Germline values: CDR1 SGHNT, CDR2 YENEEA. The V end lost 6 bases, the J end lost 14 bases, and 19 bases lay between the germline ends. The CDR3 totals 12 residues. CDR3 sequence: CASSGGSGIRFF. Here the CDR3 DNA reads TGTGCCAGCAGTGGGGGGTCAGGGATTAGGTTCTTT.

The chain has TRBV5-1 and TRBJ2-3; 9 nucleotides line up with TRBD2. This CDR3 is built from 19 residues. The J segment lost 0 bases and the V segment lost 0 bases, leaving 11 bases of the junction unmatched. The V gene's germline CDR1 is SGHRS and CDR2 YFSETQ. The CDR3 is CASSLDPSGETYSTDTQYF. CDR3 DNA: TGCGCCAGCAGCTTGGATCCTAGCGGGGAAACATATAGCACAGATACGCAGTATTTT.

The chain couples TRBV13 to TRBJ2-7; TRBD1 aligns across 8 bases. The CDR3 runs to 16 residues. CDR1 is PRHDT and CDR2 is FYEKMQ in the germline V gene (reference sequence). V was clipped by 5 bases and J by 6 bases; unmatched bases: 15. The CDR3 bases are TGTGCCAGCAGCAAGCCTCCCCCGGGACAGGTTAGCGAGCAGTACTTC. Translating gives CASSKPPPGQVSEQYF.

The rearrangement uses TRBV5-6 and TRBJ2-1; TRBD2 agrees at 10 bases. Germline assignment: CDR1 SGHDT and CDR2 YYEEEE. The CDR3 is made up of 17 amino acids. V lost 3 bases to trimming and J lost 7 bases; unmatched junction nucleotides: 13. The CDR3 protein is CASSSSFAAGGPNEQFF. CDR3 in DNA: TGTGCCAGCAGCTCCTCGTTTGCAGCGGGGGGGCCAAATGAGCAGTTCTTC.

This rearrangement joins TRBV7-9 to TRBJ2-2; 7 bases match TRBD2. The CDR3 has 17 residues. Per the germline V gene, CDR1 is SEHNR and CDR2 is FQNEAQ (reference sequence). Unmatched junction bases numbered 13, after V lost 4 bases and J lost 5 bases. This chain's CDR3 is CASSSLIRSGQTGELFF. CDR3 DNA sequence: TGTGCCAGCAGCTCCCTTATCCGTAGCGGGCAAACCGGGGAGCTGTTTTTT.

The gene calls are TRBV29-1 and TRBJ2-1, with TRBD1 matching over 9 bases. This CDR3 contains 14 residues. The J segment lost 16 bases and the V segment lost 0 bases, leaving 13 bases of the junction unmatched. From germline, CDR1 is SQVTM and CDR2 ANQGSEA. The CDR3 protein is CSVEDPRRTGGSFF. The DNA for the CDR3 is TGCAGCGTTGAAGATCCCCGCCGAACAGGGGGCTCCTTCTTC.

The V call is TRBV6-4, the J call TRBJ2-1; no clear D gene. Trimming left V 3 bases short and J 4 bases short, with 7 bases between. The CDR3 extends over 13 amino acids. CDR1 MRHNA and CDR2 SNTAGT come from the germline V gene. CDR3 residues: CASSEASYNEQFF. In DNA form, the CDR3 reads TGTGCCAGCAGTGAGGCTAGTTACAATGAGCAGTTCTTC.

This rearrangement joins TRBV6-1 to TRBJ2-3; 8 nucleotides agree with TRBD1. CDR1 and CDR2 (germline): MNHNS, SASEGT. Germline trimming cut 5 bases from V and 6 bases from J; bases unmatched to any gene: 4. This CDR3 region has 13 residues. For the CDR3, the DNA is TGTGCCAGCAGTAAGGACAGGGTCGATACGCAGTATTTT. Encoded protein: CASSKDRVDTQYF.

The genes are TRBV10-2 and TRBJ1-4; 10 nucleotides align to TRBD1. The V segment lost 1 base and the J segment 10 bases; nucleotides outside the gene matches: 6. CDR3 length: 15 residues. CDR1 is WSHSY, CDR2 SAAADI, per germline. The CDR3 region is CASSEFDRGQGKLFF. For the CDR3, the DNA is TGCGCCAGCAGTGAGTTCGACAGGGGGCAGGGAAAACTGTTTTTT.

This sequence joins TRBV27 and TRBJ2-6; D not certain. Germline CDR1 MNHEY, CDR2 SMNVEV (reference sequence). CDR3 size: 19 residues. The V gene lost 5 bases and the J gene lost 2 bases, with 22 bases spanning the gap. The CDR3 spells CASSLPSEAKGAGANVLTF. The CDR3 region has the DNA TGTGCCAGCAGTCTCCCGAGTGAGGCTAAAGGTGCTGGGGCCAACGTCCTGACTTTC.

The chain joins TRBV19 to TRBJ2-1; 7 bases line up with TRBD2. CDR3 length equals 15 residues. After removal of 4 bases from V and 3 bases from J, the junction contained 6 bases not matched to a gene. CDR1 and CDR2 from the germline V gene are LNHDA and SQIVND (reference sequence). CDR3: CASSRAGKGYNEQFF. Here the CDR3 DNA reads TGTGCCAGTAGTAGAGCGGGAAAAGGCTACAATGAGCAGTTCTTC.

The rearrangement links TRBV9 to TRBJ2-5; the match to TRBD1 covers 10 bases. This CDR3 region has 16 residues. The V segment lost 3 bases and the J segment 5 bases; nucleotides outside the gene matches: 10. The germline CDR1 and CDR2 sequences are SGDLS and YYNGEE. CDR3 protein: CASSGSGTGVGETQYF. In DNA form, the CDR3 reads TGTGCCAGCAGCGGCTCCGGGACAGGGGTTGGTGAGACCCAGTACTTC.

The chain recombines TRBV7-2 with TRBJ1-6; 9 nucleotides align to TRBD1. CDR3 length: 14 amino acids. The V gene's germline CDR1 is SGHTA and CDR2 FQGNSA. V lost 5 bases, J lost 6 bases, and 2 bases stayed unmatched. The CDR3 bases are TGTGCCAGCAGCCCGGGACAGGGTAATTCACCCCTCCACTTT. The encoded protein is CASSPGQGNSPLHF.

This clone appeared a single time. The chain uses TRBV25-1 and TRBJ2-7, with TRBD2 as a possible D gene (5 bases). CDR1 and CDR2 from the germline V gene are MGHDK and SYGVNS. The CDR3 runs to 16 residues. V was trimmed by 5 bases and J by 2 bases, leaving 19 bases between them. CDR3 DNA: TGTGCCAGCAGTCCGTTGACGGGGAATGGACCCTACGAGCAGTACTTC. This sequence encodes CASSPLTGNGPYEQYF.